These 28 T cell receptor beta chains were sequenced from one sample in a study of spatial heterogeneity in lung cancer. Study-wide points: Tracking of tumor mutation counts was seen in expanded intratumoral alpha and beta TCR counts.

Each CDR3 protein gets one entry after TCRdb re-called the 5' RACE reads with MiXCR. The sample carries roughly 10,000 distinct CDR3 sequences, 7.5% to 10% recorded once. Which antigens these TCRs recognize remains unknown. Time point of the sample: sample taken at primary tumor resection. The material was lung tumor tissue, obtained at surgery. The source of these receptors is a male donor with early-stage non-small cell lung cancer.

This clonotype showed up many times. The chain employs TRBV11-2 and TRBJ2-3; 8 bases map to TRBD2. Per the germline V gene, CDR1 is SGHAT and CDR2 is FQNNGV. The CDR3 length is 16 residues. Trimming removed 9 bases from V and 4 bases from J; junction bases left unmatched: 15. DNA for the CDR3: TGTGCCAGTATGAAGCGGGGGCCCTCGAACTCAGATACGCAGTATTTT. Translation gives CASMKRGPSNSDTQYF.

This chain joins TRBV20-1 and TRBJ1-1, with D possibly TRBD1 on 5 matching bases. Trimming pared 3 bases from V and 3 bases from J, leaving 14 bases between. Germline assignment: CDR1 DFQATT and CDR2 SNEGSKA (reference sequence). The CDR3 has 14 residues. The CDR3 protein is CSASRAGRDTEAFF. The DNA for the CDR3 is TGCAGTGCTAGTAGGGCAGGGAGGGACACTGAAGCTTTCTTT.

By sample share, this clonotype is medium-sized. The V gene is TRBV27, the J gene TRBJ1-5; D gene ambiguous. The CDR3 spans 12 residues. Germline values: CDR1 MNHEY, CDR2 SMNVEV (reference sequence). With 3 bases removed from V and 15 bases from J, the gap between germline ends came to 15 bases. CDR3 in amino acids: CASSFPGLPAHF. For the CDR3, the DNA is TGTGCCAGCAGTTTCCCCGGACTGCCGGCGCATTTT.

J is TRBJ2-7 and V is TRBV27; TRBD1 is a possible D gene (6 bases). Trimming pared 0 bases from V and 1 base from J, leaving 7 bases between. CDR1 and CDR2 from the germline V gene are MNHEY and SMNVEV (reference sequence). This CDR3 has 14 amino acids. CDR3 amino acids: CASSLSGQSYEQYF. As DNA, the CDR3 is TGTGCCAGCAGTTTATCGGGACAATCCTACGAGCAGTACTTC.

This clonotype was seen only a few times. The rearrangement links TRBV2 to TRBJ2-7; 8 bases are a match to TRBD2. The CDR3 covers 14 residues. Germline V gives CDR1 SNHLY, CDR2 FYNNEI. With V trimmed by 6 bases and J by 6 bases, 10 bases remained unmatched. In nucleotides, the CDR3 is TGTGCCAGCAGCGCAGGACGGGCGGGGGGCGAGCAGTACTTC. As protein: CASSAGRAGGEQYF.

This clonotype was counted many times. The chain joins TRBV5-4 to TRBJ2-3; D is unclear. The CDR3 runs 14 residues. Per the germline V gene, CDR1 is SGHNT and CDR2 is YYREEE (reference sequence). Trimming removed 2 bases from V and 6 bases from J, with 13 bases in between. CDR3 sequence reads: CASSFIGATDTQYF. The CDR3 DNA follows: TGTGCCAGCAGCTTTATAGGTGCCACGGATACGCAGTATTTT.

As to this clonotype: A much larger clone differs by one base, so this may be a read error. V and J are TRBV6-1 and TRBJ2-1, with D possibly being TRBD2 (6 bases). CDR3 length: 15 residues. Germline CDR1 MNHNS, CDR2 SASEGT. V was cut by 7 bases and J by 2 bases, with 15 bases left in between. The CDR3 bases are TGTGCCAGCACTGATGTGGACTACACCTACAATGAGCAGTTCTTC. It yields the protein CASTDVDYTYNEQFF.

The chain employs TRBV10-1 and TRBJ2-7; TRBD2 matches at 11 bases. V lost 0 bases to trimming and J lost 3 bases; unmatched junction nucleotides: 4. CDR1 is WNHNN and CDR2 is SYGVQD in the germline V gene (reference sequence). CDR3 length: 16 amino acids. CDR3 protein: CASSESDGTSGYEQYF. Here the CDR3 DNA reads TGCGCCAGCAGTGAGTCCGACGGGACTAGCGGCTACGAGCAGTACTTC.

The V call is TRBV5-6, the J call TRBJ2-5, with TRBD2 matching over 10 bases. Germline CDR1 SGHDT, CDR2 YYEEEE. J lost 6 bases, V lost 0 bases, and 5 bases had no gene match. The length of the CDR3 is 15 residues. CDR3 amino acids: CASSLGTSGIKTQYF. The CDR3 DNA sequence: TGTGCCAGCAGCTTGGGGACTAGCGGAATAAAGACCCAGTACTTC.

In this sample, this clonotype turned up a few times. The rearrangement joins TRBV20-1 to TRBJ1-3; no definite D call. Looked up from germline, CDR1 is DFQATT and CDR2 is SNEGSKA (reference sequence). Trimming stripped 0 bases from V and 5 bases from J, with 8 bases between. The CDR3 length is 13 residues. The CDR3 region has the DNA TGCAGTGCTAGAGATACGGAGAGAAACACCATATATTTT. Translation: CSARDTERNTIYF.

DNA for the CDR3: TGTGCCAGCAGTGAAAACTGGCGGCTATCCGTCCTGACTTTC. It yields the protein CASSENWRLSVLTF. The genes are TRBV6-1 and TRBJ2-6; D uncertain. Germline V gives CDR1 MNHNS, CDR2 SASEGT. Trimming left V 2 bases short and J 12 bases short, with 14 bases between. The CDR3 covers 14 residues.

This clonotype was counted between two and nine times. This rearrangement joins TRBV3-1 to TRBJ1-4; D gene uncertain. The CDR3 sequence is 14 residues long. V was trimmed by 2 bases and J by 2 bases, leaving 6 bases between them. Germline-derived CDR1 and CDR2 are LGHDT and YNNKEL (reference sequence). The CDR3 region has the DNA TGTGCCAGCAGCCAACGGGCTACTAATGAAAAACTGTTTTTT. Its protein product is CASSQRATNEKLFF.

This clonotype showed up many times. The V call is TRBV20-1, the J call TRBJ2-1; 11 bases map to TRBD1. V shed 6 bases, J shed 10 bases, and the junction held 11 bases outside the gene matches. Germline-derived CDR1 and CDR2 are DFQATT and SNEGSKA (reference sequence). The CDR3 runs 14 residues. CDR3 in DNA: TGCAGTGCCCGGACAGGGGGCACCCTCAACGAGCAGTTCTTC. It specifies CSARTGGTLNEQFF.

This clonotype turned up a few times. The V call is TRBV7-9, the J call TRBJ1-5; D gene uncertain. This CDR3 spans 16 amino acids. The germline V gene encodes CDR1 SEHNR and CDR2 FQNEAQ (reference sequence). Trimming stripped 5 bases from V and 4 bases from J, with 18 bases between. CDR3 amino acids: CASSPPGGEGNQPQHF. CDR3 sequence (DNA): TGTGCCAGCAGCCCCCCCGGCGGGGAAGGGAATCAGCCCCAGCATTTT.

This clonotype was detected ten times or more. The chain is built from TRBV11-2 and TRBJ1-4; unclear D gene. Germline-derived CDR1 and CDR2 are SGHAT and FQNNGV. Between the trimmed V and J ends, which lost 1 base and 8 bases, there was a span of 5 bases. This CDR3 is built from 12 residues. CDR3 residues: CASSLGYEKLFF. The CDR3 region has the DNA TGTGCCAGCAGCTTAGGGTACGAAAAACTGTTTTTT.

By sample share, this clonotype is medium-sized. The chain recombines TRBV11-3 with TRBJ2-1; a weak D match, TRBD1 (5 bases). V gave up 5 bases and J gave up 4 bases, with 15 bases separating them. The CDR3 runs to 15 residues. Germline V gene sequence: CDR1 SGHNT, CDR2 YENEEA. The CDR3 DNA follows: TGTGCCAGCAGCCTGAGGACATCCCTATACAATGAGCAGTTCTTC. Translated, it gives CASSLRTSLYNEQFF. The full variable domain, its missing parts supplied by reference TRBV11-3 and TRBJ2-1, is EAGVVQSPRYKIIEKKQPVAFWCNPISGHNTLYWYLQNLGQGPELLIRYENEEAVDDSQLPKDRFSAERLKGVDSTLKIQPAELGDSAVYLCASSLRTSLYNEQFFGPGTRLTVL.

The table lists this clonotype with a few counts. In DNA form, the CDR3 reads TGTGCCATCAGTGAGCGGGAAGATACGCAGTATTTT. Residues: CAISEREDTQYF. The rearrangement joins TRBV10-3 to TRBJ2-3, with D perhaps TRBD2 (5 bases). The germline V gene has CDR1 ENHRY and CDR2 SYGVKD. The CDR3 extends over 12 amino acids. The V and J ends lost 2 bases and 5 bases respectively, with 5 bases between them.

This clonotype has a count of ten or more. The chain joins TRBV12-3 or TRBV12-4 to TRBJ2-5; a possible D gene is TRBD1 (5 bases). The V end lost 5 bases, the J end lost 7 bases, and 14 bases lay between the germline ends. The CDR3 is made up of 13 amino acids. The CDR3 nucleotides read TGTGCCAGCAGTCCAGGGCGGCTGGGGACCCAGTACTTC. It translates to CASSPGRLGTQYF.

The chain's CDR3 is CASSLDARSYEQYF. CDR3 DNA sequence: TGTGCCAGCAGCTTGGACGCAAGATCCTACGAGCAGTACTTC. V and J are TRBV11-2 and TRBJ2-7; D is uncertain. Trimming removed 3 bases at V and 1 base at J, with 10 bases between. The CDR3 length is 14 residues. From germline, CDR1 is SGHAT and CDR2 FQNNGV.

In this sample, this clonotype turned up many times. The rearrangement uses TRBV28 and TRBJ2-7; 7 bases are shared with TRBD2. Trimming removed 9 bases from V and 4 bases from J; junction bases left unmatched: 12. The CDR3 extends over 14 amino acids. The germline V gene has CDR1 MDHEN and CDR2 SYDVKM. CDR3 sequence reads: CASHPALGGYEQYF. CDR3 in DNA: TGTGCCAGTCACCCGGCCCTCGGGGGGTACGAGCAGTACTTC.

This clonotype showed up many times. The rearrangement joins TRBV7-9 to TRBJ2-7; 7 bases agree with TRBD1. CDR1 is SEHNR and CDR2 is FQNEAQ in the germline V gene (reference sequence). V shed 5 bases, J shed 6 bases, and the junction held 10 bases outside the gene matches. The CDR3 is made up of 14 amino acids. CDR3 DNA: TGTGCCAGCAGCCAAATAAACGCAGGGGGCGAGCAGTACTTC. It is translated as CASSQINAGGEQYF.

This clonotype was picked up many times. The V and J genes are TRBV5-1 and TRBJ2-7; either TRBD1 or TRBD2 may fit D (7 bases each). The germline V gene encodes CDR1 SGHRS and CDR2 YFSETQ. Trimming shortened V by 0 bases and J by 0 bases, and 16 bases separated the two germline ends. The CDR3 runs 17 residues. The CDR3 reads CASSLAGTTGDSYEQYF. The CDR3 nucleotides read TGCGCCAGCAGCTTGGCAGGGACTACAGGGGACTCCTACGAGCAGTACTTC.

There are many counts of this clonotype. The CDR3 sequence: CASSIGQQETQYF. CDR3 DNA sequence: TGTGCCAGTAGTATCGGGCAGCAAGAGACCCAGTACTTC. V gene TRBV19 combines with J gene TRBJ2-5; D remains unclear. The CDR3 covers 13 residues. Germline values: CDR1 LNHDA, CDR2 SQIVND (reference sequence). The V gene lost 3 bases and the J gene lost 2 bases, with 7 bases spanning the gap. Looking up the rest from reference TRBV19 and TRBJ2-5 gives the full variable domain: DGGITQSPKYLFRKEGQNVTLSCEQNLNHDAMYWYRQDPGQGLRLIYYSQIVNDFQKGDIAEGYSVSREKKESFPLTVTSAQKNPTAFYLCASSIGQQETQYFGPGTRLLVL.

The table lists this clonotype with many counts. The chain is built from TRBV5-1 and TRBJ2-5; TRBD1 aligns across 9 bases. Germline CDR1 reads SGHRS; CDR2 reads YFSETQ. V shed 3 bases, J shed 2 bases, and the junction held 8 bases outside the gene matches. The length of the CDR3 is 16 residues. This CDR3 reads CASSSGTGMEQETQYF. The CDR3 coding sequence is TGCGCCAGCAGCTCGGGGACAGGGATGGAACAAGAGACCCAGTACTTC.

This clonotype was seen ten or more times. The V gene is TRBV5-4, the J gene TRBJ2-3, with D uncertain. Trimming cost V 2 bases and J 2 bases, with 6 bases left between them. CDR3 length: 13 amino acids. From germline, CDR1 is SGHNT and CDR2 YYREEE (reference sequence). CDR3 nucleotide sequence: TGTGCCAGCAGCTTAGACCCCACAGATACGCAGTATTTT. Amino acids: CASSLDPTDTQYF.

This clonotype was detected many times. This chain joins TRBV29-1 and TRBJ2-7; D is ambiguous. Germline V lookup: CDR1 SQVTM, CDR2 ANQGSEA. CDR3 length: 11 amino acids. Trimming took 5 bases from V and 3 from J, leaving 8 bases between them. The CDR3 reads CSVYINYEQYF. DNA of the CDR3: TGCAGCGTTTATATCAACTACGAGCAGTACTTC.

This clonotype has at least ten counts. The chain recombines TRBV20-1 with TRBJ2-5, with TRBD2 matching 8 bases. The germline V gene has CDR1 DFQATT and CDR2 SNEGSKA (reference sequence). Germline trimming cut 2 bases from V and 2 bases from J; bases unmatched to any gene: 4. The CDR3 extends over 14 amino acids. The CDR3 bases are TGCAGTGCTAGATCTAGCGGGTATCAAGAGACCCAGTACTTC. This sequence encodes CSARSSGYQETQYF.

The V call is TRBV18, the J call TRBJ1-5, with a tentative D call TRBD1 (6 bases). Per the germline V gene, CDR1 is KGHSH and CDR2 is LQKENI. The CDR3 is 15 amino acids. The V and J ends lost 3 bases and 0 bases respectively, with 9 bases between them. DNA of the CDR3: TGTGCCAGCTCACCCTCAGGGGATAGCAATCAGCCCCAGCATTTT. Translating gives CASSPSGDSNQPQHF.